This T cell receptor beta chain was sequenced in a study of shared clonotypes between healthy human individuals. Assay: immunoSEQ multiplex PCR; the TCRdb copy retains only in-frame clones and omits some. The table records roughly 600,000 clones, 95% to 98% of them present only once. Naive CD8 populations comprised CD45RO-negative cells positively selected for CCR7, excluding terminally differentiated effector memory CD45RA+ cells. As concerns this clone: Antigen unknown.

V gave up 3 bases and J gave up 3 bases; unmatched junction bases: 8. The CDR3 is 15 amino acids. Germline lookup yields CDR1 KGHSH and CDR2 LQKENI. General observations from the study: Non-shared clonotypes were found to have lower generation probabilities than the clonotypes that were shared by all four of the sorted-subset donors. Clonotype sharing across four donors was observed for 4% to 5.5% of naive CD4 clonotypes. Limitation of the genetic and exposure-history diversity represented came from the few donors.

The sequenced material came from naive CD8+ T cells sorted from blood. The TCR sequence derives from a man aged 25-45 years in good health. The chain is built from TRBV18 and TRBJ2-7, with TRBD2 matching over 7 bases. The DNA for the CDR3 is TGTGCCAGCTCACCCGTTACGTGGGAGGGCTACGAGCAGTACTTC. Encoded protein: CASSPVTWEGYEQYF.